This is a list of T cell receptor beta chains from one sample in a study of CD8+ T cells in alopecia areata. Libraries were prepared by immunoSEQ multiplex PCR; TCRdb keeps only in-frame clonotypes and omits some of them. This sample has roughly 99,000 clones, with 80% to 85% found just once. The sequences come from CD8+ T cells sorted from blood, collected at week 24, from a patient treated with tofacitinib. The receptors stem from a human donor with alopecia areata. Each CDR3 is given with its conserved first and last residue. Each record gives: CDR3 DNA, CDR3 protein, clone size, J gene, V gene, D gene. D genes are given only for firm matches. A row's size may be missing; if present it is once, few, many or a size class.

TGTGCCAGCAGCAGCACACTAGCGGGGGGGCCCAGCGGGGAGCTGTTTTTT CASSSTLAGGPSGELFF NA TRBJ2-2 TRBV7-8 TRBD2
TGTGCCAGCATCCCAGGAGGGGGGGCAGAGCAGTTCTTC CASIPGGGAEQFF NA TRBJ2-1 TRBV6-1 NA
TGTGCCAGCAGCTTAGGGTGGAACACCGGGGAGCTGTTTTTT CASSLGWNTGELFF NA TRBJ2-2 TRBV13 NA
TGCAGCGCCGGGGCCGGTAATGAAAAACTGTTTTTT CSAGAGNEKLFF NA TRBJ1-4 TRBV29-1 NA
TGTGCCAGCAGCCGACTAGCGGGGGGTCTAAATGAGCAGTTCTTC CASSRLAGGLNEQFF NA TRBJ2-1 TRBV14 TRBD2
TGTGCCAGCAGTCCTAGGGGGCTCGGCAATCAGCCCCAGCATTTT CASSPRGLGNQPQHF NA TRBJ1-5 TRBV27 TRBD1
TGTGCCAGCAGCTCGGCGGAGGCCCGCACAGATACGCAGTATTTT CASSSAEARTDTQYF NA TRBJ2-3 TRBV7-9 NA
TGTGCCAGCAGCTTAGAGGCTAGCGGGGGGTACGAGCAGTACTTC CASSLEASGGYEQYF NA TRBJ2-7 TRBV7-9 TRBD2
TGTGCCAGCAGACACAGGGACAGTGAGTACCAAGAGACCCAGTACTTC CASRHRDSEYQETQYF NA TRBJ2-5 TRBV7-9 TRBD1
TGTGCCAGTAGCCAAGACAGGGCCCTTGGCTACACCTTC CASSQDRALGYTF once TRBJ1-2 TRBV19 TRBD1
TGTGCTAGTGGCCCCAGGGTCGTAACGGAGCAGTTCTTC CASGPRVVTEQFF few TRBJ2-1 TRBV12-5 NA
TGTGCCTGGAGTGATGGAGGCGGGGGCCTCTGGATGAAGCAGTACTTC CAWSDGGGGLWMKQYF NA TRBJ2-7 TRBV30 NA
TGTGCCAGCAGCACTTCGAAAGGCGCTGAAGCTTTCTTT CASSTSKGAEAFF few TRBJ1-1 TRBV7-6 NA
TGTGCCAGCAGCCCCGGGACAGGGCTACAAGAGCAGTACTTC CASSPGTGLQEQYF NA TRBJ2-7 TRBV27 TRBD1
TGTGCCAGCAGCGGGGGGACAGGATGGACGGGCAACACTGAAGCTTTCTTT CASSGGTGWTGNTEAFF once TRBJ1-1 TRBV5-6 TRBD1
TGTGCCAGCAGCCCGACGGACAGGGGAAGGAACATTCAGTACTTC CASSPTDRGRNIQYF NA TRBJ2-4 TRBV7-9 TRBD1
TGTGCCACAGAGCGGGGGGGCCCGACAGATACGCAGTATTTT CATERGGPTDTQYF NA TRBJ2-3 TRBV6-6 TRBD2
TGTGCCAGCAGTACACCCGCAGGGAGTCCGTACACCGGGGAGCTGTTTTTT CASSTPAGSPYTGELFF NA TRBJ2-2 TRBV27 NA
TGTGCCAGCAGCCCCGCCACGAGGAGCTCCTACGAGCAGTACTTC CASSPATRSSYEQYF NA TRBJ2-7 TRBV7-8 NA
TGCGCCAGCAGCCTAAAGGCGGGTTACACAGATACGCAGTATTTT CASSLKAGYTDTQYF NA TRBJ2-3 TRBV4-3 NA
TGTGCCAGCAGCCAAGGACAGGGGGTGAGCGAGCAGTACTTC CASSQGQGVSEQYF NA TRBJ2-7 TRBV7-9 TRBD1
TGTGCCAGCAGCCCGCGGGGGGACACGAACACCGGGGAGCTGTTTTTT CASSPRGDTNTGELFF few TRBJ2-2 TRBV4-2 TRBD2
TGTGCCCAGCAGACGGCCCCCCCCTTTAGTAATCAGCCCCAGCATTTT CAQQTAPPFSNQPQHF few TRBJ1-5 TRBV27 NA
TGTGCCAGCAGCTTTGCCCTCCTGTTAAACACCGGGGAGCTGTTTTTT CASSFALLLNTGELFF NA TRBJ2-2 TRBV5-5 NA